This T cell receptor (beta chain) comes out of a study of Ad26.COV2.S vaccination and SARS-CoV-2 variants. Study-wide context: Once, or twice with 56 days between doses, Ad26.COV2.S was given intramuscularly.

CDR3 length: 14 residues. Trimming removed 3 bases from V and 6 bases from J; junction bases left unmatched: 4. From germline, CDR1 is LNHDA and CDR2 SQIVND (reference sequence). The data were produced by immunoSEQ multiplex PCR, yet TCRdb's version contains in-frame clones alone and is incomplete. Among approximately 420,000 clones listed, 85% to 90% were seen once. Treatment meaning: roughly 19 received Ad26.COV2.S at low or high dose, single or two shots; a few received placebo; per-sample allocation not given. The investigators took samples on day 63 after the first vaccine or placebo injection. An Ad26 vector expressing Wuhan-strain SARS-CoV-2 spike served as the vaccine.

The clonotype originates from a person aged 18-65 years who received the Ad26.COV2.S COVID-19 vaccine or a placebo. The chain combines TRBV19 with TRBJ2-1, with 8 positions matching TRBD2. Sequenced material: peripheral blood, taken in a trial of Ad26.COV2.S vaccine versus placebo. The CDR3 sequence: CASSIGGVTNEQFF. The CDR3 DNA follows: TGTGCCAGTAGTATCGGGGGGGTTACCAATGAGCAGTTCTTC.